These 9 T cell receptor beta chains were sequenced from one sample in a study of T cell changes during pregnancy in multiple sclerosis. Here immunoSEQ multiplex PCR was the method, and the copy in TCRdb shows in-frame clones only, minus some. The sample gives 40,000 to 55,000 clones, around 91% of which show up once; around 8% is in the top ten. The sequencing used CD8+ T cells from peripheral blood mononuclear cells, collected in the second trimester of pregnancy. Receptors were obtained from a female donor with multiple sclerosis, enrolled in a pregnancy study.

This clone occurred once. The chain links TRBV5-1 to TRBJ2-7; TRBD2 matches at 7 bases. The germline V gene encodes CDR1 SGHRS and CDR2 YFSETQ. The V segment lost 3 bases and the J segment 6 bases; nucleotides outside the gene matches: 12. The CDR3 loop spans 15 amino acids. The CDR3: CASSWGDRGDSEQYF. The CDR3 bases are TGCGCCAGCAGCTGGGGGGACCGGGGGGACTCCGAGCAGTACTTC. Together with reference TRBV5-1 and TRBJ2-7, the CDR3 gives the full variable domain: KAGVTQTPRYLIKTRGQQVTLSCSPISGHRSVSWYQQTPGQGLQFLFEYFSETQRNKGNFPGRFSGRQFSNSRSEMNVSTLELGDSALYLCASSWGDRGDSEQYFGPGTRLTVT.

The chain joins TRBV5-6 to TRBJ1-1, with D perhaps matching TRBD1 (6 bases). Germline CDR1 reads SGHDT; CDR2 reads YYEEEE. Trimming stripped 3 bases from V and 5 bases from J, with 17 bases between. The CDR3 contains 15 residues. The CDR3 coding sequence is TGTGCCAGCAGCTGGGAAAAACAGGGAGGGACTGAAGCTTTCTTT. Amino acids: CASSWEKQGGTEAFF.

This chain links TRBV6-1 with TRBJ1-6, with no clear D. The germline V and J ends were trimmed by 4 bases and 0 bases, with 13 bases remaining between them. Germline CDR1 and CDR2: MNHNS and SASEGT. This CDR3 has 17 amino acids. The CDR3 nucleotides are TGTGCCAGCAGTGGTCTACCGCGCAACTCCTATAATTCACCCCTCCACTTT. It encodes CASSGLPRNSYNSPLHF.

The chain links TRBV7-3 to TRBJ2-1; 14 bases are a match to TRBD2. Unmatched junction bases numbered 3, after V lost 5 bases and J lost 6 bases. The CDR3 sequence is 15 residues long. In germline, CDR1 is SGHTA, CDR2 FQGTGA. The CDR3 DNA sequence: TGTGCCAGCAGCCAGACTAGCGGGGGGGTCAATGAGCAGTTCTTC. As protein: CASSQTSGGVNEQFF.

The chain couples TRBV5-4 to TRBJ2-7; no firm D call. The germline V and J ends were trimmed by 2 bases and 1 base, with 7 bases remaining between them. The CDR3 has 13 amino acids. Germline CDR1 reads SGHNT; CDR2 reads YYREEE (reference sequence). CDR3 in amino acids: CASSLLTSYEQYF. The CDR3 coding sequence is TGTGCCAGCAGCTTACTTACTTCCTACGAGCAGTACTTC. The whole variable domain, remainder taken from reference TRBV5-4 and TRBJ2-7, is ETGVTQSPTHLIKTRGQQVTLRCSSQSGHNTVSWYQQALGQGPQFIFQYYREEENGRGNFPPRFSGLQFPNYSSELNVNALELDDSALYLCASSLLTSYEQYFGPGTRLTVT.

The chain uses TRBV30 and TRBJ2-2; 14 bases match TRBD2. Trimming at V came to 4 bases and at J to 4 bases, leaving 14 bases not matched to a gene. In germline, CDR1 is GTSNPN, CDR2 SVGIG (reference sequence). The CDR3 contains 19 residues. The CDR3 here is CAWTGWRLAGGPSTGELFF. CDR3 nucleotides: TGTGCCTGGACGGGTTGGAGACTAGCGGGGGGGCCAAGCACCGGGGAGCTGTTTTTT.

V gene TRBV19 combines with J gene TRBJ1-2, with 10 bases aligning to TRBD1. The CDR3 runs 16 residues. Germline-derived CDR1 and CDR2 are LNHDA and SQIVND (reference sequence). After removal of 5 bases from V and 3 bases from J, the junction contained 9 bases not matched to a gene. The CDR3 loop is CASSRLRDRGYYGYTF. In DNA form, the CDR3 reads TGTGCCAGTAGTCGCCTCCGGGACAGGGGTTACTATGGCTACACCTTC.

The chain recombines TRBV11-2 with TRBJ2-1; perhaps TRBD2 as D (6 bases). The CDR3 contains 12 residues. CDR1 and CDR2 from the germline V gene are SGHAT and FQNNGV. V shed 8 bases and J shed 10 bases, with 15 bases lying between them. The DNA of the CDR3 is TGTGCCAGCCCCCGGGACGGAGGGGAGCAGTTCTTC. The encoded protein is CASPRDGGEQFF.

The V call is TRBV4-1, the J call TRBJ1-5; the D gene is possibly TRBD1 (6 bases). V dropped 0 bases and J dropped 5 bases, with 11 bases sitting between them. Looked up from germline, CDR1 is MGHRA and CDR2 is YSYEKL. The CDR3 consists of 15 residues. This CDR3 is CASSQEGTPDQPQHF. DNA of the CDR3: TGCGCCAGCAGCCAAGAGGGGACACCCGATCAGCCCCAGCATTTT.